The 17 T cell receptor beta chains given below trace back to one sample, sequenced in a study of cytomegalovirus exposure and HLA in healthy donors (dated by TCRdb to about 2017). The library was produced with the immunoSEQ multiplex PCR assay. For the multiplex PCR, a mixture combining 60 forward primers for TCR Vbeta segments and 13 reverse primers for TCR Jbeta segments was used. TCRdb re-hosts the immuneACCESS table, in-frame sequences only. Its copies lack some clones; in the studies checked, an unresolved V gene accounts for under half of them, and the cause for the rest is not known. The sample profile shows 100,000 to 150,000 clones; 78% of them were found once. The ten largest clones capture approximately 11% of the sample. The sequencing input was PBMCs. These receptors came from a man aged 25-45 years in good health and CMV-seropositive.

This chain uses TRBV27 with TRBJ2-1; 8 bases map to TRBD2. The junction had 13 bases not matched to a gene; V was cut back by 8 bases and J by 10 bases. The germline CDR1 and CDR2 sequences are MNHEY and SMNVEV (reference sequence). The CDR3 length is 14 residues. Here the CDR3 reads CASRGTRHIWEQFF. The DNA for the CDR3 is TGTGCCAGCCGGGGGACTAGGCATATTTGGGAGCAGTTCTTC.

The chain recombines TRBV7-2 with TRBJ2-5, with TRBD2 matching over 12 bases. The J call may be incorrect, as the DNA end agrees better with TRBJ2-7. Germline CDR1 SGHTA, CDR2 FQGNSA. The CDR3 loop spans 15 amino acids. In DNA form, the CDR3 reads TGTGCCAGCGGGAGACTAGCGGGAGTAGATTTCGAGCAGTACTTC. Encoded protein: CASGRLAGVDFEQYF.

This clone was seen ten or more times. The rearrangement uses TRBV25-1 and TRBJ1-5, with TRBD1 matching over 9 bases. The CDR3 is 16 amino acids. CDR1 is MGHDK and CDR2 is SYGVNS in the germline V gene. V was pared by 3 bases and J by 4 bases, with 7 bases of the junction left unmatched. The CDR3: CASSDHGTGTNQPQHF. In DNA form, the CDR3 reads TGTGCCAGCAGTGACCATGGGACAGGGACTAATCAGCCCCAGCATTTT. The whole variable domain, remainder taken from reference TRBV25-1 and TRBJ1-5, is EADIYQTPRYLVIGTGKKITLECSQTMGHDKMYWYQQDPGMELHLIHYSYGVNSTEKGDLSSESTVSRIRTEHFPLTLESARPSHTSQYLCASSDHGTGTNQPQHFGDGTRLSIL.

V gene TRBV5-4 combines with J gene TRBJ1-2, with 8 positions matching TRBD1. The CDR3 spans 14 residues. The germline V gene has CDR1 SGHNT and CDR2 YYREEE (reference sequence). The V gene end was trimmed by 1 base and the J gene end by 5 bases; junction bases not matched to a gene: 4. CDR3 nucleotides: TGTGCCAGCAGCTTGCGGGGGACAGGATATGGCTACACCTTC. Protein product: CASSLRGTGYGYTF.

This clone occurred a few times. Within the sample, other DNA sequences also encode this same CDR3. The genes are TRBV6-1 and TRBJ1-2, with TRBD1 identical over 8 bases. The ends lost 2 bases at V and 6 bases at J; junction bases unmatched: 11. In germline, CDR1 is MNHNS, CDR2 SASEGT. This CDR3 comprises 16 residues. In DNA form, the CDR3 reads TGTGCCAGCAGTGAATCGCCAGGGGGCCAATGGGATGGCTACACCTTC. It translates to CASSESPGGQWDGYTF.

This clone was seen a single time. The chain is built from TRBV4-1 and TRBJ1-1, with D perhaps TRBD1 (6 bases). The CDR3 extends over 15 amino acids. Trimming left V 0 bases short and J 7 bases short, with 15 bases between. In germline, CDR1 is MGHRA, CDR2 YSYEKL. The CDR3 DNA reads TGCGCCAGCAGCCAAGAAAGGGACGGACAGTTTGAAGCTTTCTTT. Protein sequence: CASSQERDGQFEAFF.

The rearrangement uses TRBV19 and TRBJ2-6; D possibly corresponds to TRBD1 (5 bases). V lost 4 bases to trimming and J lost 4 bases, with 8 bases between them. The CDR3 loop spans 14 amino acids. Germline V gene data show CDR1 as LNHDA and CDR2 as SQIVND (reference sequence). CDR3 nucleotide sequence: TGTGCCAGTAGTACCCCAGGGGGGGCCAACGTCCTGACTTTC. This encodes CASSTPGGANVLTF.

The chain is built from TRBV10-2 and TRBJ1-6; no definite D call. In germline, CDR1 is WSHSY, CDR2 SAAADI. Trimming took 2 bases from V and 0 from J, leaving 11 bases between them. This CDR3 contains 17 residues. The CDR3 nucleotides are TGCGCCAGCAGTGAGACCGCAGCTAGCTCCTATAATTCACCCCTCCACTTT. This codes for CASSETAASSYNSPLHF.

J is TRBJ2-2 and V is TRBV27; D unclear. The CDR3 totals 14 residues. Germline CDR1 and CDR2: MNHEY and SMNVEV (reference sequence). V was trimmed by 3 bases and J by 4 bases, leaving 9 bases between them. CDR3 sequence (DNA): TGTGCCAGCAGTTTTGTTCCTATCACCGGGGAGCTGTTTTTT. Residues: CASSFVPITGELFF.

The genes are TRBV10-3 and TRBJ2-7; 9 nucleotides match TRBD1. J lost 4 bases, V lost 0 bases, and 7 bases had no gene match. CDR3 size: 16 residues. Germline V gives CDR1 ENHRY, CDR2 SYGVKD. The CDR3 sequence: CAISESRGQGTYEQYF. The CDR3 nucleotides read TGTGCCATCAGTGAGTCTCGCGGACAGGGGACTTACGAGCAGTACTTC.

V is TRBV9 and J is TRBJ2-7; 7 bases align to TRBD2. The CDR3 runs to 15 residues. J gave up 2 bases and V 0 bases, and 5 bases lay outside the gene matches. Germline V lookup: CDR1 SGDLS, CDR2 YYNGEE. The DNA of the CDR3 is TGTGCCAGCAGCGTAGACGGGGGGAGCGCCTACGAGCAGTACTTC. Translation gives CASSVDGGSAYEQYF.

This clone has ten or more counts. The V gene is TRBV14, the J gene TRBJ1-2; the D gene is possibly TRBD1 (6 bases). The CDR3 runs 15 residues. V gave up 0 bases and J gave up 8 bases, with 16 bases separating them. CDR1 and CDR2 (germline): SGHDN, FVKESK. CDR3 amino acids: CASSQDGVDRRGYTF. The CDR3 DNA reads TGTGCCAGCAGCCAAGACGGGGTTGACAGGAGGGGCTACACCTTC.

The chain links TRBV2 to TRBJ2-7, with TRBD2 identical over 10 bases. The CDR3 has 16 residues. V dropped 3 bases and J dropped 6; count of bases not matched to a gene: 11. Germline-derived CDR1 and CDR2 are SNHLY and FYNNEI. The CDR3 protein is CASSDIPASSGSEQYF. The CDR3 nucleotides read TGTGCCAGCAGTGATATCCCCGCCTCTAGCGGGAGCGAGCAGTACTTC.

This chain uses TRBV23-1 with TRBJ2-5; D might be TRBD1 (6 bases). TRBV23-1 belongs to the ORF category, with a function that is uncertain. Trimming left V 4 bases short and J 2 bases short, with 11 bases between. CDR3 length: 14 amino acids. As DNA, the CDR3 is TGCGCCAGCAGTCCCCGGACAGAGCAAGAGACCCAGTACTTC. This encodes CASSPRTEQETQYF.

The CDR3 region has the DNA TGTGCCAGCAGATCTCCACAGGGCTCCTACGAGCAGTACTTC. Amino acids: CASRSPQGSYEQYF. V gene TRBV7-2 combines with J gene TRBJ2-5; weak D call: TRBD1 (6 bases). The end of the DNA aligns better with TRBJ2-7, so the J call may be wrong. The CDR3 has 14 amino acids. Germline values: CDR1 SGHTA, CDR2 FQGNSA.

The chain joins TRBV27 to TRBJ2-7; 12 bases are a match to TRBD2. Germline values: CDR1 MNHEY, CDR2 SMNVEV (reference sequence). The CDR3 totals 20 residues. With 6 bases clipped from V and 5 bases from J, the junction kept 23 bases outside the gene matches. The CDR3, as DNA: TGTGCCAGCAGCTGGGGGACAGGGCGGACTAGCGGGATAGGAAGAGACGAGCAGTACTTC. Protein: CASSWGTGRTSGIGRDEQYF.

This clone was observed a few times. The gene calls are TRBV4-3 and TRBJ1-1; TRBD1 might be the D (5 bases). This CDR3 has 16 residues. CDR1 is LGHNA, CDR2 YSLEER, per germline. The V end lost 0 bases, the J end lost 1 base, and 12 bases lay between the germline ends. The CDR3 DNA follows: TGCGCCAGCAGCCAAGATCGGACAATGGGGAACACTGAAGCTTTCTTT. Amino acid sequence: CASSQDRTMGNTEAFF.